The T cell receptor (beta chain) under discussion was sequenced for a study of T cells expressing NK-cell markers. UMI-tagged 5'RACE template switching yielded the TCR beta cDNA. With the 5' RACE reads reprocessed, TCRdb shows one record per CDR3 protein and no DNA. The table for this sample gives roughly 390,000 distinct CDR3 sequences. Germline lookup yields CDR1 SGHRS and CDR2 YFSETQ. The CDR3 sequence is 13 residues long. This rearrangement joins TRBV5-1 to TRBJ1-2; the D call from TCRdb, TRBD1, cannot be confirmed without DNA. Sequencing was done on a sample of blood T cells: a sorted CD56 or NKG2C T cell subset, CD4+ or CD8+ T cells, or bulk PBMC T cells (not recorded which). The sequence came from a man aged 18 to 69 in good health. The CDR3 spells CASSLGEGRGYTF.